The 19 T cell receptor beta chains in this list originate from one sample, sequenced in a study of patients and donors after allogeneic stem cell transplantation. From the RT-PCR reads, TCRdb called clonotypes with MiXCR, one entry per CDR3 protein. The sample carries over 400,000 distinct CDR3 sequences, roughly 17% recorded once. The specimen was blood, either unsorted or a sorted T cell fraction (not recorded which). These receptors came from a human donor who was either an allogeneic HSCT recipient or a stem cell or donor lymphocyte infusion donor (not recorded which). It is not recorded whose cells these are; they may come from a transplant donor.

In its sample, this clonotype was seen many times. The gene calls are TRBV10-3 and TRBJ1-1; D gene unclear. Trimming removed 9 bases at V and 0 bases at J, with 11 bases between. This CDR3 region has 13 residues. Germline CDR1 is ENHRY and CDR2 is SYGVKD. DNA of the CDR3: TGTGCCATGGTGAGTGATATGAACACTGAAGCTTTCTTT. This sequence encodes CAMVSDMNTEAFF.

Remarks on this clonotype: The junction departs from the called germline gene at one end, perhaps through a read error. The chain links TRBV3-1 to TRBJ2-5; 10 bases are shared with TRBD2. Per the germline V gene, CDR1 is LGHDT and CDR2 is YNNKEL (reference sequence). The CDR3 spans 16 residues. The CDR3 region is CAGSQKSGGGQETQYF. The CDR3 DNA follows: TGTGCCGGCAGCCAAAAGAGCGGGGGGGGGCAAGAGACCCAGTACTTC.

The V and J genes are TRBV20-1 and TRBJ2-7; 13 bases fit TRBD2. The CDR3 covers 16 residues. Germline V CDR1 and CDR2: DFQATT, SNEGSKA (reference sequence). V dropped 1 base and J dropped 2; count of bases not matched to a gene: 5. The CDR3 reads CSARGTSGREAYEQYF. In nucleotides, the CDR3 is TGCAGTGCTAGAGGGACTAGCGGGAGAGAGGCCTACGAGCAGTACTTC.

The J gene is TRBJ1-6, the V gene TRBV5-1; the D is unclear. Trimming took off 0 bases at V and 5 bases at J, with 9 bases between the two ends. The CDR3 runs 15 residues. From germline, CDR1 is SGHRS and CDR2 YFSETQ. The CDR3 coding sequence is TGCGCCAGCAGCTTGGGCAGCAGCAATAATTCACCCCTCCACTTT. Protein product: CASSLGSSNNSPLHF.

This clonotype has just a few counts. The chain couples TRBV5-6 to TRBJ2-7, with 8 bases identical to TRBD2. CDR3 length: 18 residues. V shed 2 bases, J shed 3 bases, and the junction held 16 bases outside the gene matches. Germline V gives CDR1 SGHDT, CDR2 YYEEEE. In DNA, the CDR3 is TGTGCCAGCAGCTTTAAAGGCGGGAGGACACTGGTTAACTACGAGCAGTACTTC. Amino acid sequence: CASSFKGGRTLVNYEQYF.

In its sample, this clonotype was seen a few times. The J gene is TRBJ2-2, the V gene TRBV20-1; 8 bases match TRBD2. Germline-derived CDR1 and CDR2 are DFQATT and SNEGSKA (reference sequence). This CDR3 has 13 amino acids. Trimming took 6 bases from V and 2 from J; bases not matched to a gene: 2. The CDR3 nucleotides are TGCAGTGCCCGGGAGGGAAACACCGGGGAGCTGTTTTTT. Its protein is CSAREGNTGELFF.

The V gene is TRBV25-1, the J gene TRBJ2-6; D possibly uses TRBD1 or TRBD2 (6 bases each). Between the trimmed V and J ends, which lost 1 base and 0 bases, there was a span of 10 bases. The length of the CDR3 is 17 residues. The V gene's germline CDR1 is MGHDK and CDR2 SYGVNS. The chain's CDR3 is CASSELGGISGANVLTF. For the CDR3, the DNA is TGTGCCAGCAGTGAATTAGGGGGGATCTCTGGGGCCAACGTCCTGACTTTC.

This clonotype was seen a handful of times. The rearrangement links TRBV5-1 to TRBJ2-6; D may correspond to TRBD1 or TRBD2 (6 bases each). V was trimmed by 0 bases and J by 0 bases, leaving 13 bases between them. This CDR3 has 18 residues. The germline CDR1 and CDR2 sequences are SGHRS and YFSETQ. The CDR3 bases are TGCGCCAGCAGCTTGGGTGGGGGGCCTCGCTCTGGGGCCAACGTCCTGACTTTC. It specifies CASSLGGGPRSGANVLTF.

In this sample, this clonotype turned up many times. The V and J genes are TRBV4-2 and TRBJ2-2; TRBD2 might be the D (7 bases). The CDR3 loop spans 20 amino acids. Trimming cost V 2 bases and J 4 bases, with 26 bases left between them. Per germline, CDR1 LGHNA and CDR2 YNFKEQ. The CDR3 sequence: CASSQPSGTRLAELTGELFF. The CDR3 nucleotides read TGTGCCAGCAGCCAACCATCCGGGACAAGGCTAGCGGAGCTCACCGGGGAGCTGTTTTTT.

In its sample, this clonotype was seen many times. The CDR3 nucleotides are TGCGCCAGCAGCGCGGGACTAGCGGGGGCGAATACGCAGTATTTT. It translates to CASSAGLAGANTQYF. The genes are TRBV5-1 and TRBJ2-3; 14 bases are a match to TRBD2. This CDR3 has 15 residues. The V gene end was trimmed by 4 bases and the J gene end by 7 bases; junction bases not matched to a gene: 5. Germline-derived CDR1 and CDR2 are SGHRS and YFSETQ.

The chain carries TRBV5-6 and TRBJ2-3; TRBD2 aligns across 10 bases. The CDR3 totals 17 residues. The germline gives CDR1 SGHDT, CDR2 YYEEEE. With 8 bases clipped from V and 2 bases from J, the junction kept 14 bases outside the gene matches. The CDR3 DNA follows: TGTGCCAGTCGTCCTTCCGGACTAGCGGACCTCACAGATACGCAGTATTTT. Translated, it gives CASRPSGLADLTDTQYF. The full variable domain, completed using reference TRBV5-6 and TRBJ2-3, is DAGVTQSPTHLIKTRGQQVTLRCSPKSGHDTVSWYQQALGQGPQFIFQYYEEEERQRGNFPDRFSGHQFPNYSSELNVNALLLGDSALYLCASRPSGLADLTDTQYFGPGTRLTVL.

There are a few counts of this clonotype. J is TRBJ1-2 and V is TRBV15; TRBD1 matches 7 bases. The CDR3 is 14 amino acids. Trimming took 3 bases from V and 4 from J; bases not matched to a gene: 5. Germline CDR1 and CDR2: LNHNV and YYDKDF (reference sequence). The CDR3 sequence: CATSRATGAYGYTF. The CDR3 DNA follows: TGTGCCACCAGCAGGGCCACAGGGGCCTATGGCTACACCTTC. Combining the CDR3 with reference TRBV15 and TRBJ1-2 gives the whole variable domain DAMVIQNPRYQVTQFGKPVTLSCSQTLNHNVMYWYQQKSSQAPKLLFHYYDKDFNNEADTPDNFQSRRPNTSFCFLDIRSPGLGDTAMYLCATSRATGAYGYTFGSGTRLTVV.

The chain combines TRBV5-6 with TRBJ2-7; D call uncertain. The CDR3 has 15 amino acids. Germline lookup yields CDR1 SGHDT and CDR2 YYEEEE. V was shortened by 4 bases and J by 0 bases, with 14 bases between the two germline ends. The CDR3 bases are TGTGCCAGCAGCACGTTCCCTATTAGCTCCTACGAGCAGTACTTC. Translated: CASSTFPISSYEQYF. The entire variable domain, with the rest obtained from reference TRBV5-6 and TRBJ2-7, is as follows: DAGVTQSPTHLIKTRGQQVTLRCSPKSGHDTVSWYQQALGQGPQFIFQYYEEEERQRGNFPDRFSGHQFPNYSSELNVNALLLGDSALYLCASSTFPISSYEQYFGPGTRLTVT.

The chain recombines TRBV15 with TRBJ1-2, with 7 bases matching TRBD1. Germline V lookup: CDR1 LNHNV, CDR2 YYDKDF (reference sequence). The CDR3 has 16 amino acids. J gave up 2 bases and V 1 base, and 7 bases lay outside the gene matches. CDR3 nucleotides: TGTGCCACCAGCAGAGTTCGGGGACAGCCGAACTATGGCTACACCTTC. It translates to CATSRVRGQPNYGYTF.

This clonotype has just one count. V gene TRBV7-6 combines with J gene TRBJ2-3; 9 nucleotides match TRBD1. Trimming at V came to 1 base and at J to 4 bases, leaving 9 bases not matched to a gene. Germline lookup yields CDR1 SGHVS and CDR2 FNYEAQ. The CDR3 runs 17 residues. CDR3 DNA: TGTGCCAGCAGCTTAGTCGGATCAACAGGGGGCCCAGATACGCAGTATTTT. The encoded protein is CASSLVGSTGGPDTQYF.

The genes are TRBV5-6 and TRBJ2-7; a possible D gene is TRBD2 (6 bases). Germline V lookup: CDR1 SGHDT, CDR2 YYEEEE. Trimming pared 0 bases from V and 5 bases from J, leaving 12 bases between. The length of the CDR3 is 14 residues. The CDR3 DNA reads TGTGCCAGCAGCTTGGGTGGGGACTGGAACGAGCAGTACTTC. It yields the protein CASSLGGDWNEQYF.

This clonotype was detected only a few times. This chain uses TRBV20-1 with TRBJ2-7; TRBD1 matches at 11 bases. CDR3 length: 15 amino acids. CDR1 is DFQATT, CDR2 SNEGSKA, per germline (reference sequence). The ends lost 1 base at V and 4 bases at J; junction bases unmatched: 6. CDR3 nucleotides: TGCAGTGCTAGAGGCCGGACAGGGGGCTTGTACGAGCAGTACTTC. It translates to CSARGRTGGLYEQYF.

CDR3 sequence reads: CASSFPTSGGLSYNEQFF. The DNA for the CDR3 is TGCGCCAGCAGCTTCCCGACTAGCGGGGGACTCTCCTACAATGAGCAGTTCTTC. V gene TRBV5-1 combines with J gene TRBJ2-1, with TRBD2 matching over 12 bases. V lost 2 bases, J lost 0 bases, and 6 bases stayed unmatched. This CDR3 has 18 amino acids. Germline-derived CDR1 and CDR2 are SGHRS and YFSETQ.

The V gene is TRBV30, the J gene TRBJ1-2, with D possibly being TRBD1 (5 bases). Germline CDR1 is GTSNPN and CDR2 is SVGIG (reference sequence). This CDR3 is 15 amino acids long. Trimming removed 3 bases at V and 1 base at J, with 15 bases between. The CDR3 DNA sequence: TGTGCCTGGAGACAAAGGGGACTCTTTAACTATGGCTACACCTTC. It translates to CAWRQRGLFNYGYTF.